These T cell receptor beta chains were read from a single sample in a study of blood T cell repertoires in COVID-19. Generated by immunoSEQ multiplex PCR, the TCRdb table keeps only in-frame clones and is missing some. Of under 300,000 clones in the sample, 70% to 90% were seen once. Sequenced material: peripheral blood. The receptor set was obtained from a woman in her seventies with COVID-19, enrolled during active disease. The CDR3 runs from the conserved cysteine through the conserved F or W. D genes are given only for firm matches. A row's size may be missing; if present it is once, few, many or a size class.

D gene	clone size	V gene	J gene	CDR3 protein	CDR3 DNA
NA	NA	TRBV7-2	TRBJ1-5	CASSLTVNQPQHF	TGTGCCAGCAGCCTGACAGTAAATCAGCCCCAGCATTTT
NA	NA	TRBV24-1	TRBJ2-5	CATSDLSDGYHF	TGTGCCACCAGTGATTTGAGCGACGGGTATCACTTC
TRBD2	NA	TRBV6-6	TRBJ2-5	CASSSRLAGGWETQYF	TGTGCCAGCAGTTCACGACTAGCGGGGGGATGGGAGACCCAGTACTTC
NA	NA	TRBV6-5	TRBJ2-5	CASSYSRGETQYF	TGTGCCAGCAGTTACTCAAGGGGAGAGACCCAGTACTTC
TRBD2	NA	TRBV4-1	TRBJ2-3	CASSQPTSGGSRDTQYF	TGCGCCAGCAGCCAACCTACTAGCGGGGGTTCCCGGGATACGCAGTATTTT
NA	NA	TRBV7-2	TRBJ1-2	CASSLGQALNYGYTF	TGTGCCAGCAGCTTAGGGCAGGCCCTAAACTATGGCTACACCTTC
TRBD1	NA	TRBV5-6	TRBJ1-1	CASSVGTGGSREAFF	TGTGCCAGCAGCGTCGGGACAGGGGGCTCGAGGGAGGCTTTCTTT
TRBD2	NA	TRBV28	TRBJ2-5	CASKRGTTQETQYF	TGTGCCAGCAAGCGGGGGACTACCCAAGAGACCCAGTACTTC
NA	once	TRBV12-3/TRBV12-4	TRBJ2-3	CASSFDWDTQYF	TGTGCCAGCAGTTTCGACTGGGATACGCAGTATTTT
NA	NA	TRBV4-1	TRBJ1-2	CASSHLPGDNYGYTF	TGCGCCAGCAGCCATCTCCCAGGGGACAACTATGGCTACACCTTC
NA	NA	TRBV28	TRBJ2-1	CASSWRGPSYNEQFF	TGTGCCAGCAGTTGGAGAGGGCCCTCCTACAATGAGCAGTTCTTC
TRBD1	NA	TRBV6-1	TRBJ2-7	CASSDPRTGSNEQYF	TGTGCCAGCAGTGATCCACGGACAGGGAGCAACGAGCAGTACTTC
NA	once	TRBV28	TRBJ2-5	CASSLGFGVESYQETQYF	TGTGCCAGCAGTTTAGGTTTCGGGGTCGAGTCGTACCAAGAGACCCAGTACTTC
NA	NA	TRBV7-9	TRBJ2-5	CASSSNLQGPQETQYF	TGTGCCAGCAGCTCGAACTTACAGGGACCCCAAGAGACCCAGTACTTC
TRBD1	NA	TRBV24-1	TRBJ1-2	CATRETGGYGYTF	TGTGCCACCAGGGAGACAGGGGGGTATGGCTACACCTTC